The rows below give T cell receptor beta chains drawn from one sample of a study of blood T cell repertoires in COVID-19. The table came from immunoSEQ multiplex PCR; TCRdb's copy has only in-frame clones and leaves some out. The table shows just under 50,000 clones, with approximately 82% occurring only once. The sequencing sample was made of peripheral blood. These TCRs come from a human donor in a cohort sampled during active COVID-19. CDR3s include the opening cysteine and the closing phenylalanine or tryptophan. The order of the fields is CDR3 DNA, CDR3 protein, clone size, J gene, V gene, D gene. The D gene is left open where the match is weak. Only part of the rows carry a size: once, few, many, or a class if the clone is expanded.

TGTGCCAGCAGCCTCAGTGCTGGGGAGCTGTTTTTT	CASSLSAGELFF	few	TRBJ2-2	TRBV5-8	-
TGTGCCATCAGTGAGCCAGGGGCAGATACGCAGTATTTT	CAISEPGADTQYF	-	TRBJ2-3	TRBV10-3	-
TGTGCCAGTAAGGCAGGGCCCTATGGCTACACCTTC	CASKAGPYGYTF	-	TRBJ1-2	TRBV19	-
TGTGCCAGCAGCCACCACTCCTACGAGCAGTACTTC	CASSHHSYEQYF	-	TRBJ2-7	TRBV14	-
TGTGCCACCGCCCCGGAGGGGACAGCCCACTCACCCCTCCACTTT	CATAPEGTAHSPLHF	-	TRBJ1-6	TRBV2	TRBD1
TGCGCCAGCAGCCAAGATCCGCCGGGACTAGCGGGAGACAATGAGCAGTTCTTC	CASSQDPPGLAGDNEQFF	few	TRBJ2-1	TRBV4-3	TRBD2
TGCGCCAGCAGCTTGGGACAGGGGCTCACTAATGAAAAACTGTTTTTT	CASSLGQGLTNEKLFF	-	TRBJ1-4	TRBV5-1	TRBD1
TGTGCCAGCAGTTTGAATATTGGGGCAGGGGGCGGCAATGAGCAGTTCTTC	CASSLNIGAGGGNEQFF	-	TRBJ2-1	TRBV28	TRBD1
TGTGCCAGCAGCTTAGCCGGGCCAGCAGGAGGTGGGCAGTACTTC	CASSLAGPAGGGQYF	-	TRBJ2-7	TRBV11-2	-
TGTGCCAGCTCACCACCGGGGGGTCAGCCCCAGCATTTT	CASSPPGGQPQHF	few	TRBJ1-5	TRBV18	-
TGTGCCACCAGTGTAACCACCTCGGGGTACAATGAGCAGTTCTTC	CATSVTTSGYNEQFF	-	TRBJ2-1	TRBV24-1	-
TGTGCCAGCAGTGAAAGGGACAGTACCAATTCACCCCTCCACTTT	CASSERDSTNSPLHF	-	TRBJ1-6	TRBV6-1	TRBD1
TGTGCCAGCAGCCTTGTAGAGACCCAGTACTTC	CASSLVETQYF	-	TRBJ2-5	TRBV11-2	-
TGTGCCAGCAGTGAACTAAGCGGCACAGATACGCAGTATTTT	CASSELSGTDTQYF	-	TRBJ2-3	TRBV2	-
TGTGCCAGCAGCCAAGTGAACAGGGCGTTGGGAAACACCATATATTTT	CASSQVNRALGNTIYF	-	TRBJ1-3	TRBV4-2	-
TGTGCCTGGAGTGACCGGGGACAGGGGGGGGAAAAACTGTTTTTT	CAWSDRGQGGEKLFF	-	TRBJ1-4	TRBV30	TRBD1
TGTGCCAGCAGCCGATCCGGGACAACTCCTGGCTACACCTTC	CASSRSGTTPGYTF	-	TRBJ1-2	TRBV5-8	-
TGTGCCAGTAGCCCGGCGGCCATCTCTGGAAACACCATATATTTT	CASSPAAISGNTIYF	once	TRBJ1-3	TRBV19	-
TGTGCCAGCAGCTTAGCGACAGGGTACTCCTACAATGAGCAGTTCTTC	CASSLATGYSYNEQFF	-	TRBJ2-1	TRBV7-9	TRBD1
TGCGCCAGCAGGCGGGACAGGGAGGATGGCTACACCTTC	CASRRDREDGYTF	-	TRBJ1-2	TRBV5-1	TRBD1
TGTGCCAGCAGCTTGAACTCTATCAGGTACAATGAGCAGTTCTTC	CASSLNSIRYNEQFF	-	TRBJ2-1	TRBV5-4	-
TGTGCCAGCAGCCCTAGACAGGGGTTCGTCTATGGCTACACCTTC	CASSPRQGFVYGYTF	-	TRBJ1-2	TRBV11-2	TRBD1
TGTGCCAGCAGCCAAGATTTTGCGGGAGGAGGGAACTACAATGAGCAGTTCTTC	CASSQDFAGGGNYNEQFF	-	TRBJ2-1	TRBV3-1/TRBV3-2	TRBD2
TGCGCCAGCAGCTTGGAGCCAGGGCGTCATGGCTACACCTTC	CASSLEPGRHGYTF	-	TRBJ1-2	TRBV5-1	-
TGTGCCAGCAGTGAAATGGGGTCAGCGGATACCGGGGAGCTGTTTTTT	CASSEMGSADTGELFF	-	TRBJ2-2	TRBV2	-
TGTGCCAGCGGAGAGCTGGGTGCAACTAATGAAAAACTGTTTTTT	CASGELGATNEKLFF	once	TRBJ1-4	TRBV2	-
TGTGCCAGCAGTTTTTACAGGTCCTCTGGGGCCAACGTCCTGACTTTC	CASSFYRSSGANVLTF	-	TRBJ2-6	TRBV27	-
TGTGCCAGTTCTAACCCCGGGACACAATTTTACAATGAGCAGTTCTTC	CASSNPGTQFYNEQFF	-	TRBJ2-1	TRBV19	-
TGTGCCAGTAGTAACTGGGGGGTGGTTGACACTGAAGCTTTCTTT	CASSNWGVVDTEAFF	-	TRBJ1-1	TRBV19	-
TGTGCCAGCAGCTCCATTCTGACGGTGCGGGTCACTGAAGCTTTCTTT	CASSSILTVRVTEAFF	-	TRBJ1-1	TRBV3-1/TRBV3-2	-
TGTGCCAGCAGCTCCTCGGCTGTAGGGGACATTCAGTACTTC	CASSSSAVGDIQYF	-	TRBJ2-4	TRBV3-1/TRBV3-2	-
TGTGCCAGCAGTCTAAGCTCCTACGAGCAGTACTTC	CASSLSSYEQYF	-	TRBJ2-7	TRBV6-2/TRBV6-3	-
TGTGCCAGCAGCTTAGCGCAGGAACTAGCGGCGCCTACGTACAATGAGCAGTTCTTC	CASSLAQELAAPTYNEQFF	-	TRBJ2-1	TRBV7-2	TRBD2
TGTGCCAGCAGCTTATCCCGGACAGGGAGTGAAAAACTGTTTTTT	CASSLSRTGSEKLFF	-	TRBJ1-4	TRBV5-4	TRBD1
TGCGCCAGCAGCCAAGATCTCGGGGAACCCAAAAACATTCAGTACTTC	CASSQDLGEPKNIQYF	-	TRBJ2-4	TRBV4-3	-
TGTGCCAGTAGTATAGCTGGACAGGGAGTATACGAGCAGTACTTC	CASSIAGQGVYEQYF	-	TRBJ2-7	TRBV19	TRBD1
TGCGCCAGCAGCTTCACAGCAGGGGGTTCCTACGAGCAGTACTTC	CASSFTAGGSYEQYF	-	TRBJ2-7	TRBV5-1	TRBD1
TGTGCCATCAGCTCGACAGGCGGGAGCCTGGGCTACACCTTC	CAISSTGGSLGYTF	-	TRBJ1-2	TRBV10-3	-
TGTGCTTCCACTGGGGCCAACGTCCTGACTTTC	CASTGANVLTF	once	TRBJ2-6	TRBV6-5	-
TGTGCCAGCAGCCAAGAAAAGGGACTAGCGGGAAGCTACGAGCAGTACTTC	CASSQEKGLAGSYEQYF	once	TRBJ2-7	TRBV4-2	TRBD2
TGTGCCAGCAGCCCTCTCGGGTCACTCGAGCAGTACTTC	CASSPLGSLEQYF	-	TRBJ2-7	TRBV7-3	-
TGCGCCAGCAGCCAAGATCTTCTGTCCTACGAGCAGTACTTC	CASSQDLLSYEQYF	-	TRBJ2-7	TRBV4-3	-
TGTGCCAGCATGGGGCTAGCGGGATCCAATGAGCAGTTCTTC	CASMGLAGSNEQFF	-	TRBJ2-1	TRBV2	TRBD2
TGTGCCAGCTCACCTGAGATTACGAACACTGAAGCTTTCTTT	CASSPEITNTEAFF	-	TRBJ1-1	TRBV18	-
TGTGCCAGCACCGACCTAGGCCGATCTGGGGCCAACGTCCTGACTTTC	CASTDLGRSGANVLTF	-	TRBJ2-6	TRBV9	-
TGTGCCAGCAGTGTAAGGGGCGGACTAGCCGGGTTCTACGAGCAGTACTTC	CASSVRGGLAGFYEQYF	-	TRBJ2-7	TRBV27	TRBD2
TGTGCCAGCAGTCCCCGCGGGGCTAATTCACCCCTCCACTTT	CASSPRGANSPLHF	-	TRBJ1-6	TRBV6-4	-
TGTGCCAGCAGATCCCGGACAGGTGATGTTGAAGCTTTCTTT	CASRSRTGDVEAFF	-	TRBJ1-1	TRBV5-4	TRBD1
TGCGCCAGCAGCGAACCGGGACAGGGAGGAAACTATGGCTACACCTTC	CASSEPGQGGNYGYTF	-	TRBJ1-2	TRBV5-1	TRBD1
TGTGCCAGTTCTACAGGGGGGAGAGGCAATCAGCCCCAGCATTTT	CASSTGGRGNQPQHF	few	TRBJ1-5	TRBV6-5	TRBD1
TGTGCCAGTAGTACCCCCGGGACTAGCGGGAGGGCCTCGTCCTACAATGAGCAGTTCTTC	CASSTPGTSGRASSYNEQFF	-	TRBJ2-1	TRBV19	TRBD2
TGTGCCAGTAGTGGAGACTCACCCCTCCACTTT	CASSGDSPLHF	-	TRBJ1-6	TRBV19	-
TGTGCCAGCGGACTACGAACCGGGGAGCTGTTTTTT	CASGLRTGELFF	-	TRBJ2-2	TRBV12-3/TRBV12-4	-
TGTGCCAGCAGCTTAGAGACAGGGTCCACCGGGGAGCTGTTTTTT	CASSLETGSTGELFF	-	TRBJ2-2	TRBV7-9	TRBD1
TGTGCCAGCGCGCTAGCGGGAACCTACAATGAGCAGTTCTTC	CASALAGTYNEQFF	-	TRBJ2-1	TRBV6-5	TRBD2
TGTGCCACCAGCCATCCTTCTGGCGGGCGGGGAAACACCATATATTTT	CATSHPSGGRGNTIYF	once	TRBJ1-3	TRBV15	-
TGTGCCAGCAGCCAAGTTGTAGAAAGAATAGACACCGGGGAGCTGTTTTTT	CASSQVVERIDTGELFF	-	TRBJ2-2	TRBV3-1/TRBV3-2	-